This T cell receptor (beta chain) is from a study of T cell responses to AZD1222 COVID-19 vaccine listed by TCRdb under 2021. For the study in its entirety: A total of around 240 trial participants underwent TCR sequencing, of whom roughly 210 had received two doses of AZD1222 and about 25 had received two doses of the MenACWY control vaccine. Trial participants were enrolled by age into 18-55, 56-69 and 70-plus year subgroups, with 148, 28 and 57 TCR-sequenced participants respectively.

This specimen's time point label, per the study, means: about 28 days (+/-7) after the second vaccine dose. AZD1222 recipients whose second dose came at about 4 weeks and those whose second dose came at about 12 weeks were combined into one group, since spike-specific TCR depth and breadth did not differ between the two schedules. Vaccinee samples came from UK trials COV001 and COV002, including a single-blind randomized controlled phase 2/3 trial of AZD1222 (ChAdOx1 nCoV-19) in healthy adults. For TCRbeta chain sequencing, PBMC samples were collected from trial participants at day 0 and at day 28 after the second dose. With respect to this clone: The antigen it binds to is not known. No base qualities exist here, and no much larger clone lies one base off it.

The CDR3 regions of human TCRbeta chains were analyzed by immunosequencing. In the source study's methods: Repertoire TCRs were matched against a reference library of SARS-CoV-2-specific TCRs generated with the MIRA antigen-specificity platform. Breadth meant the fraction of unique TCRs that were SARS-CoV-2-associated, whereas depth meant the fraction of total T cells that were SARS-CoV-2-associated. Using the MIRA data, each spike-specific TCR was assigned both to the spike region to which the TCR was reactive and to a CD4 or CD8 class. Log10-transformed breadth and depth values were compared by one-way ANOVA with Sidak's multiple comparisons tests. TCRdb re-hosts the immuneACCESS table, in-frame sequences only. Its copies lack some clones; in the studies checked, an unresolved V gene accounts for under half of them, and the cause for the rest is not known. V and J calls and clone size follow that table, whereas D and trimming were derived from the DNA. A total of some 110,000 clones appear in this sample, 70% to 90% of them only once. Of the sample, 17% is held by the ten largest clones.

Paper-wide results and their limitations: Only six or seven AZD1222 recipients were SARS-CoV-2 seropositive at baseline, limiting conclusions about previously exposed vaccinees. No day 14 peak-response samples were available, so repertoires were characterized only after the peak T cell response. In the small 56-69-year group, the increase in depth fell short of significance, most likely because of low power. Reportedly, close to half of the unique spike-specific TCRs recognized epitopes lying outside the regions that are mutated in the B.1.351 and B.1.1.7 variants. Vaccine-associated CD4 TCRs spanned the whole spike protein, with dominant responses in regions 160-218 and 743-854. A significant rise in spike-specific TCR breadth and depth was observed after two AZD1222 doses relative to day 0 and relative to MenACWY recipients. Participants were mostly white British, with more females than males. The authors suggested clonal diversity may have been underestimated.

The junction shows trimming of 1 base on V and 8 bases on J, plus 15 bases between the germline ends. The CDR3 contains 16 residues, cysteine and phenylalanine counted. The entry retains the CDR3 DNA only, 48 bases that are in frame from base 1. CDR1 and CDR2 are drawn from the germline V gene (reference sequence): LGHDT, YNNKEL. This sequence uses TRBV3-1 (or the pseudogene TRBV3-2) and TRBJ1-6; 5 matching bases give a weak D call of TRBD1. The input for sequencing was peripheral blood, taken 28 days after the second AZD1222 dose. The TCR was taken from an adult who received the AZD1222 COVID-19 vaccine. The CDR3 region reads CASSQGLGGRDSPLHF. The DNA reads as follows: TGTGCCAGCAGCCAAGGTCTGGGGGGTAGGGATTCACCCCTCCACTTT.